This entry lists 19 T cell receptor beta chains sequenced from one sample in a study of human thymus T cells. Resections from corrective heart surgery provided thymus tissue. Method: immunoSEQ multiplex PCR; TCRdb's copy keeps in-frame clones and lacks some. Among 75,000 to 90,000 clones listed, roughly 97% were seen once. The sample taken for sequencing was thymus tissue. The origin of the receptors is a boy under two years old with a congenital heart defect but otherwise immunologically healthy.

CDR3 residues: CASSRGGSGNTIYF. CDR3 in DNA: TGTGCCAGCAGTCGTGGGGGATCTGGAAACACCATATATTTT. V usage is TRBV7-9 and J usage is TRBJ1-3; tentatively, D is TRBD1 (5 bases). Germline V CDR1 and CDR2: SEHNR, FQNEAQ (reference sequence). V dropped 6 bases and J dropped 1 base, with 10 bases sitting between them. The CDR3 covers 14 residues.

The rearrangement joins TRBV27 to TRBJ1-1; a weak D match, TRBD1 (6 bases). The CDR3 totals 15 residues. V was pared by 2 bases and J by 3 bases, with 13 bases between. CDR1 MNHEY and CDR2 SMNVEV come from the germline V gene (reference sequence). The CDR3 DNA reads TGTGCCAGCAGTTTAAGGGGGAGGTTTGACACTGAAGCTTTCTTT. Residues: CASSLRGRFDTEAFF.

The V gene is TRBV27, the J gene TRBJ1-1, with D possibly matching TRBD1 (6 bases). CDR1 MNHEY and CDR2 SMNVEV come from the germline V gene (reference sequence). Trimming removed 2 bases at V and 0 bases at J, with 7 bases between. The CDR3 runs to 14 residues. Here the CDR3 reads CASSLGTLNTEAFF. The CDR3 DNA reads TGTGCCAGCAGTTTAGGGACATTGAACACTGAAGCTTTCTTT.

CDR3 sequence (DNA): TGTGCCAGCAGCCAAAATCCGGCGCGGACTGGTCTTCAAAAACTGTTTTTT. Translated: CASSQNPARTGLQKLFF. The chain couples TRBV16 to TRBJ1-4; no clear D gene. The CDR3 is 17 amino acids. V gave up 2 bases and J gave up 9 bases, with 22 bases separating them. Looked up from germline, CDR1 is KGHSY and CDR2 is FQNENV.

The V gene is TRBV5-1, the J gene TRBJ2-1, with D perhaps matching TRBD1 (5 bases). The CDR3 has 14 residues. The germline gives CDR1 SGHRS, CDR2 YFSETQ. Trimming stripped 0 bases from V and 12 bases from J, with 16 bases between. The chain's CDR3 is CASSLANRGYPQFF. CDR3 DNA: TGCGCCAGCAGCTTGGCCAATAGGGGTTACCCGCAGTTCTTC.

V usage is TRBV5-4 and J usage is TRBJ2-3; D possibly corresponds to TRBD2 (6 bases). Trimming removed 0 bases from V and 4 bases from J, with 12 bases in between. The CDR3 is 15 residues long. Germline CDR1 is SGHNT and CDR2 is YYREEE (reference sequence). The DNA of the CDR3 is TGTGCCAGCAGCTTGGGGACGGGGGTGGCAGATACGCAGTATTTT. This translates into CASSLGTGVADTQYF.

The chain is built from TRBV29-1 and TRBJ2-1; possible D gene TRBD2, 6 bases. This CDR3 is 14 amino acids long. With 7 bases removed from V and 5 bases from J, the gap between germline ends came to 18 bases. Looked up from germline, CDR1 is SQVTM and CDR2 is ANQGSEA. The DNA for the CDR3 is TGCAGCGGAAAGGGACTCCCCTTAGACAATGAGCAGTTCTTC. Translated, it gives CSGKGLPLDNEQFF.

The V and J genes are TRBV7-8 and TRBJ2-1; 7 positions agree with TRBD1. This CDR3 comprises 13 residues. The germline V gene encodes CDR1 SGHVS and CDR2 FQNEAQ. The V gene end was trimmed by 5 bases and the J gene end by 10 bases; junction bases not matched to a gene: 8. CDR3 amino acids: CASSLIDREEQFF. The CDR3 DNA reads as TGTGCCAGCAGCCTGATAGACAGGGAGGAGCAGTTCTTC.

The chain links TRBV5-4 to TRBJ1-1; D gene ambiguous. Germline V gene lookup returns CDR1 SGHNT and CDR2 YYREEE (reference sequence). The germline V and J ends were trimmed by 2 bases and 1 base, with 9 bases remaining between them. The CDR3 consists of 14 residues. This CDR3 is CASSFLGGNTEAFF. In DNA, the CDR3 is TGTGCCAGCAGCTTCCTCGGCGGGAACACTGAAGCTTTCTTT. The full variable domain, completed using reference TRBV5-4 and TRBJ1-1, is ETGVTQSPTHLIKTRGQQVTLRCSSQSGHNTVSWYQQALGQGPQFIFQYYREEENGRGNFPPRFSGLQFPNYSSELNVNALELDDSALYLCASSFLGGNTEAFFGQGTRLTVV.

CDR3 sequence reads: CASSLPGQGVRGETQYF. CDR3 coding DNA: TGTGCCAGCAGCTTACCGGGACAGGGCGTAAGAGGAGAGACCCAGTACTTC. The chain links TRBV7-2 to TRBJ2-5; 9 positions agree with TRBD1. V lost 2 bases, J lost 4 bases, and 11 bases stayed unmatched. The CDR3 extends over 17 amino acids. Germline loops: CDR1 SGHTA, CDR2 FQGNSA.

CDR3: CASSQAGPSNQPQHF. The CDR3 DNA sequence: TGCGCCAGCAGCCAAGCCGGACCGTCCAATCAGCCCCAGCATTTT. The genes are TRBV4-1 and TRBJ1-5; D remains unclear. This CDR3 contains 15 residues. The germline CDR1 and CDR2 sequences are MGHRA and YSYEKL. Trimming cost V 1 base and J 3 bases, with 10 bases left between them.

This sequence joins TRBV5-4 and TRBJ2-3, with 7 bases identical to TRBD2. V shed 4 bases and J 5 bases; nucleotides not matched to a gene: 13. This CDR3 comprises 16 residues. Germline CDR1 is SGHNT and CDR2 is YYREEE (reference sequence). In DNA, the CDR3 is TGTGCCAGCAGCAGAATGGGACTACCCCGGAGAGATACGCAGTATTTT. Protein: CASSRMGLPRRDTQYF. The full variable domain, in which reference TRBV5-4 and TRBJ2-3 provide the parts outside the CDR3, is ETGVTQSPTHLIKTRGQQVTLRCSSQSGHNTVSWYQQALGQGPQFIFQYYREEENGRGNFPPRFSGLQFPNYSSELNVNALELDDSALYLCASSRMGLPRRDTQYFGPGTRLTVL.

The chain uses TRBV4-1 and TRBJ2-2, with 9 nucleotides matching TRBD2. The CDR3 totals 20 residues. Germline-derived CDR1 and CDR2 are MGHRA and YSYEKL. The V and J ends lost 0 bases and 6 bases, in that order; junction bases with no gene match: 17. As DNA, the CDR3 is TGCGCCAGCAGCCAAGATGAGGGACACTTAAGACTAGCGGTTGCCGGGGAGCTGTTTTTT. This codes for CASSQDEGHLRLAVAGELFF.

The rearrangement links TRBV4-3 to TRBJ2-3, with 8 bases matching TRBD2. This CDR3 is built from 15 residues. Germline CDR1 is LGHNA and CDR2 is YSLEER. The junction had 3 bases not matched to a gene; V was cut back by 4 bases and J by 0 bases. CDR3 DNA sequence: TGCGCCAGCAGCCCGGGGGGGCGGAGCACAGATACGCAGTATTTT. Translation gives CASSPGGRSTDTQYF.

The rearrangement uses TRBV23-1 and TRBJ1-1, with a possible D match to TRBD1 (5 bases). TRBV23-1 counts as an open reading frame of uncertain function. V lost 0 bases, J lost 4 bases, and 12 bases lay in between. The CDR3 has 15 amino acids. CDR3 sequence (DNA): TGCGCCAGCAGTCAATCACCGGGGCGCGGCACTGAAGCTTTCTTT. This gives the protein CASSQSPGRGTEAFF.

The rearrangement joins TRBV10-1 to TRBJ2-7; a possible D gene is TRBD1 (6 bases). CDR1 and CDR2 (germline): WNHNN, SYGVQD (reference sequence). The CDR3 is made up of 14 amino acids. Trimming took off 3 bases at V and 2 bases at J, with 11 bases between the two ends. The CDR3 nucleotides read TGCGCCAGCAGTGATACAGGGTCCCCCTACGAGCAGTACTTC. Protein product: CASSDTGSPYEQYF.

The rearrangement joins TRBV6-1 to TRBJ2-7; the match to TRBD1 covers 11 bases. Germline assignment: CDR1 MNHNS and CDR2 SASEGT. V lost 5 bases and J lost 3; bases outside the gene matches: 6. The CDR3 contains 15 residues. The CDR3 spells CASSPPGQGVYEQYF. The CDR3 region has the DNA TGTGCCAGCAGTCCGCCGGGACAGGGGGTCTACGAGCAGTACTTC.

The J gene is TRBJ2-1, the V gene TRBV19, with a possible D match to TRBD2 (5 bases). Trimming pared 8 bases from V and 0 bases from J, leaving 8 bases between. Germline loops: CDR1 LNHDA, CDR2 SQIVND (reference sequence). CDR3 length: 13 amino acids. The CDR3 loop is CASSGGSYNEQFF. For the CDR3, the DNA is TGTGCCAGTTCAGGAGGCTCCTACAATGAGCAGTTCTTC.

This chain connects TRBV21-1 to TRBJ1-5; the D segment call TRBD1 is taken from the table without a DNA check. TRBV21-1 is reported as a pseudogene. The length of the CDR3 is 16 residues. CDR3 protein: CASSNNQGTTYQPQHF. CDR3 coding DNA: TGTGCCAGCAGCAATAACCAGGGCACGACCTATCAGCCCCAGCATTTT.